The T cell receptor beta chain described here comes from a study of T cells in Graves' hyperthyroidism and ophthalmopathy. Extraction of PBMCs used 8 to 10 ml of fresh peripheral blood. Germline-derived CDR1 and CDR2 are SEHNR and FQNEAQ (reference sequence). The ends lost 1 base at V and 3 bases at J; junction bases unmatched: 4. There are 16 residues in the CDR3. The investigators amplified TCR beta CDR3 regions from RNA transcripts. The HTBI primer set served for first-round RT-PCR of the TCR CDR3. TCRdb recomputed calls from the multiplex PCR reads with MiXCR, one row per CDR3 protein. Of hundreds of thousands of distinct CDR3 sequences detected, 20% to 25% appear once; the ten largest clones hold more than 30%.

The sample consisted of blood. V is TRBV7-9 and J is TRBJ2-1; TRBD1 aligns across 9 bases. The sequence came from a man in his thirties or forties with Graves' ophthalmopathy. CDR3 coding DNA: TGTGCCAGCAGCTTAGACGGGACAGGGAGCTACAATGAGCAGTTCTTC. Translation gives CASSLDGTGSYNEQFF.